The sequence of this TCR beta chain was determined in a study of T cells after posttransplantation cyclophosphamide. Whole-study results and caveats: TRB overlap between skin or GI tissue T cells and blood was limited. Later blood repertoires were often dominated by clones from the donor CD8+ memory compartment.

The CDR3 covers 12 residues. Looked up from germline, CDR1 is SNHLY and CDR2 is FYNNEI. Between the trimmed V and J ends, which lost 10 bases and 6 bases, there was a span of 12 bases. Points on this clone: The antigen remains unidentified.

The repertoire was sequenced with immunoSEQ multiplex PCR; TCRdb's copy has only in-frame clones and lacks some. The sample yields about 42,000 clones, 90% seen once. A marrow graft followed busulfan-fludarabine conditioning, with cyclophosphamide on days +3 and +4. Specimen: PBMCs, collected 60 to 65 days after allogeneic stem cell transplant with posttransplant cyclophosphamide. The sequence was obtained from a male patient over 55 who received an allogeneic stem cell transplant from a related donor and was CMV-positive. The T cells may come from the graft donor. The chain recombines TRBV2 with TRBJ1-4; D possibly corresponds to TRBD1 (5 bases). CDR3 DNA: TGTGCCATCGAAGGGGTAGATGAAAAACTGTTTTTT. It is translated as CAIEGVDEKLFF.